This is a list of T cell receptor beta chains from one sample in a study of CD8 T cells in Susac syndrome. Each CDR3 protein is one row after TCRdb ran MiXCR on the immunoSEQ multiplex PCR reads. The sample lists approximately 220,000 distinct CDR3 sequences; around nine tenths were seen once. Sequencing input: CD8+ T cells from PBMCs. The receptors here all came from a human donor with multiple sclerosis. The CDR3 runs from the conserved cysteine through the conserved F or W. Each record gives: V gene, J gene, CDR3 protein.

v_call: TRBV11-3; j_call: TRBJ1-1; cdr3_aa: CASSDDRTYTEAFF
v_call: TRBV30; j_call: TRBJ2-1; cdr3_aa: CAWKNLANSYNEQFF
v_call: TRBV11-1; j_call: TRBJ1-1; cdr3_aa: CASPDEVIQTGGGISLGAEAFF
v_call: TRBV9; j_call: TRBJ1-1; cdr3_aa: CASSPGGSLGNTEAFF
v_call: TRBV19; j_call: TRBJ2-7; cdr3_aa: CASSMTDNMYEQYF
v_call: TRBV25-1; j_call: TRBJ2-7; cdr3_aa: CASSPTSGLLYEQYF
v_call: TRBV15; j_call: TRBJ2-3; cdr3_aa: CATSREFRRSSTDTQYF
v_call: TRBV27; j_call: TRBJ2-7; cdr3_aa: CASSPRGVQGVYEQYF
v_call: TRBV19; j_call: TRBJ1-4; cdr3_aa: CASSMDSATNEKLFF
v_call: TRBV7-8; j_call: TRBJ1-1; cdr3_aa: CASSAPNTEAFF
v_call: TRBV10-2; j_call: TRBJ2-3; cdr3_aa: CATTDRPTDTQYF
v_call: TRBV9; j_call: TRBJ1-6; cdr3_aa: CASSQTGGVNSPLHF
v_call: TRBV10-2; j_call: TRBJ2-3; cdr3_aa: CASLDRDTDTQYF
v_call: TRBV19; j_call: TRBJ2-7; cdr3_aa: CASSPSGPYEQYF
v_call: TRBV13; j_call: TRBJ2-7; cdr3_aa: CASSSAGLAGDEQYF
v_call: TRBV9; j_call: TRBJ1-4; cdr3_aa: CASSEGRGSEKLFF
v_call: TRBV4-2; j_call: TRBJ2-7; cdr3_aa: CASSQVGGVEQYF
v_call: TRBV9; j_call: TRBJ2-3; cdr3_aa: CASSVGGALRTDTQYF
v_call: TRBV9; j_call: TRBJ2-1; cdr3_aa: CASSVSGGALTSEQFF
v_call: TRBV27; j_call: TRBJ1-1; cdr3_aa: CASSLQGIVTEAFF
v_call: TRBV20-1; j_call: TRBJ2-5; cdr3_aa: CSARDDRTSGETQYF
v_call: TRBV5-1; j_call: TRBJ1-1; cdr3_aa: CASSAARAGTEAFF
v_call: TRBV15; j_call: TRBJ1-1; cdr3_aa: CATSRDRPFMNTEAFF
v_call: TRBV6-2/TRBV6-3; j_call: TRBJ2-1; cdr3_aa: CASSYPTDGTSGYNEQFF
v_call: TRBV5-6; j_call: TRBJ1-6; cdr3_aa: CASSLAGFGSPLHF
v_call: TRBV9; j_call: TRBJ2-1; cdr3_aa: CASSVDGSGGSEQFF
v_call: TRBV6-2/TRBV6-3; j_call: TRBJ2-1; cdr3_aa: CASSPSFSPYNEQFF
v_call: TRBV7-9; j_call: TRBJ2-1; cdr3_aa: CACSRILAGDEQFF
v_call: TRBV6-6; j_call: TRBJ1-1; cdr3_aa: CASSAERTEAFF
v_call: TRBV13; j_call: TRBJ2-1; cdr3_aa: CASSSRDRDRNEQFF
v_call: TRBV12-3/TRBV12-4; j_call: TRBJ2-2; cdr3_aa: CASSLAGTYTGELFF
v_call: TRBV9; j_call: TRBJ2-2; cdr3_aa: CASSLGTINTGELFF
v_call: TRBV3-1; j_call: TRBJ2-3; cdr3_aa: CASTPLAGGTDTQYF
v_call: TRBV12-3/TRBV12-4; j_call: TRBJ2-7; cdr3_aa: CASSSTGGGVYEQYF
v_call: TRBV6-2/TRBV6-3; j_call: TRBJ2-5; cdr3_aa: CASSYSGETQYF
v_call: TRBV4-2; j_call: TRBJ2-1; cdr3_aa: CASSQVAAGGPGDEQFF
v_call: TRBV5-6; j_call: TRBJ2-1; cdr3_aa: CASSSLDGEQFF
v_call: TRBV12-3/TRBV12-4; j_call: TRBJ1-2; cdr3_aa: CASSFRQEGVKRDREVIYGYTF
v_call: TRBV15; j_call: TRBJ1-2; cdr3_aa: CATSRDGGGTFYGYTF
v_call: TRBV24-1; j_call: TRBJ1-5; cdr3_aa: CATSDLTRNQPQHF
v_call: TRBV11-2; j_call: TRBJ1-2; cdr3_aa: CASSFTGGGYGYTF
v_call: TRBV27; j_call: TRBJ2-1; cdr3_aa: CASSLLLAGVNEQFF
v_call: TRBV4-1; j_call: TRBJ2-1; cdr3_aa: CASSQDRSWDEQFF
v_call: TRBV20-1; j_call: TRBJ2-1; cdr3_aa: CSARDRGGSAYNEQFF
v_call: TRBV9; j_call: TRBJ2-1; cdr3_aa: CASSVDNYNEQFF
v_call: TRBV19; j_call: TRBJ2-1; cdr3_aa: CASSIKTVTYNEQFF